This T cell receptor (beta chain) came from a study of cytomegalovirus exposure and HLA in healthy donors. Donors counted as nominally healthy when sampled, yet unrecorded immune exposures were likely. Losses at the gene ends were 8 bases for V and 8 bases for J; bases not matched to a gene: 10. The CDR3 is 13 amino acids. Germline loops: CDR1 SNHLY, CDR2 FYNNEI. Primers included in the PCR were 60 Vbeta and 13 Jbeta primers. TCRdb keeps only in-frame clones here, not all; method: immunoSEQ multiplex PCR. The sample lists about 140,000 clones; approximately 71% were seen once. This TCR came from a woman in her forties or fifties in good health and CMV-seronegative. The chain combines TRBV2 with TRBJ1-2; TRBD1 matches at 8 bases. Sequenced input: PBMCs. The CDR3 loop reads CASQGRGRGGYTF. In nucleotides, the CDR3 is TGTGCCAGCCAGGGCAGGGGGCGTGGGGGCTACACCTTC.